The 15 T cell receptor beta chains below come from one sample, sequenced in a study of T cells in women clearing cervical HPV infection. TCRdb keeps only in-frame clones here, not all; method: immunoSEQ multiplex PCR. This listing includes about 36,000 clones. The sample taken for sequencing was blood buffy coat. Every receptor here comes from a woman aged 18 to 75 with a cervical HPV16 infection that either progressed to CIN3+ or cleared (not recorded which).

Points on this clone: The CDR3 end is not reached by the read, which stops 3 residues before it; the germline J gene fills it in. The gene calls are TRBV6-1 and TRBJ2-1, with 11 nucleotides matching TRBD1. This CDR3 is built from 14 residues. Germline CDR1 is MNHNS and CDR2 is SASEGT. J gave up 6 bases and V 3 bases, and 1 base lay outside the gene matches. CDR3 residues: CASSDGTGGNEQFF. CDR3 DNA, as far as it was read: TGTGCCAGCAGTGACGGGACAGGGGGCAATGAG.

About this clone: The observed sequence ends 3 residues before the CDR3 terminus, with the missing tail filled in from the germline J gene. The J gene is TRBJ2-2, the V gene TRBV12-3 or TRBV12-4, with TRBD2 matching 11 bases. Trimming removed 5 bases from V and 0 bases from J; junction bases left unmatched: 5. This CDR3 comprises 17 residues. The CDR3 DNA, read in part, is TGTGCCAGCAGTCCCCCTAGCGGGAGGACGAACACCGGGGAG. This translates into CASSPPSGRTNTGE. The full-length CDR3 reads as CASSPPSGRTNTGELFF.

Comments on this clone: The read gets to within 3 residues of the CDR3 end, and the germline J gene fills in the rest. The genes are TRBV29-1 and TRBJ2-4; perhaps TRBD2 as D (6 bases). Trimming pared 3 bases from V and 2 bases from J, leaving 11 bases between. CDR3 length equals 14 residues. Per the germline V gene, CDR1 is SQVTM and CDR2 is ANQGSEA. Partial CDR3 DNA: TGCAGCGTTGACCCTGGGGACTCCAAAAACATT. It is translated as CSVDPGDSKNI. The entire CDR3 is CSVDPGDSKNIQYF.

About this clone itself: The missing CDR3 end, 3 residues past where the read stops, is filled in from the germline J gene. This chain uses TRBV11-2 with TRBJ1-5; D gene uncertain. This CDR3 is built from 14 residues. The ends were cut back, 2 bases at V and 9 bases at J, with 14 bases in the middle. CDR1 and CDR2 from the germline V gene are SGHAT and FQNNGV. The chain's CDR3 is CASSLTNGFGPQHF. The CDR3 DNA, read in part, is TGTGCCAGCAGCTTAACTAACGGTTTTGGGCCC. The full variable domain, with the rest looked up from reference TRBV11-2 and TRBJ1-5, is EAGVAQSPRYKIIEKRQSVAFWCNPISGHATLYWYQQILGQGPKLLIQFQNNGVVDDSQLPKDRFSAERLKGVDSTLKIQPAKLEDSAVYLCASSLTNGFGPQHFGDGTRLSIL.

A note on this clone: The CDR3 is cut off 3 residues early in the read; its end comes from the germline J gene. The genes are TRBV19 and TRBJ1-2; no clear D gene. The CDR3 runs 12 residues. CDR1 and CDR2 from the germline V gene are LNHDA and SQIVND (reference sequence). Trimming cost V 6 bases and J 3 bases, with 8 bases left between them. The CDR3 loop reads CASSPQYYGYTF. The DNA read from the CDR3 is TGTGCCAGTAGCCCGCAGTACTATGGC.

With regard to this clone: Read coverage stops 3 residues before the CDR3 terminus; the germline J gene supplies the remainder. The chain combines TRBV4-1 with TRBJ1-2, with a weak D call TRBD1 (5 bases). Trimming took off 1 base at V and 5 bases at J, with 14 bases between the two ends. In germline, CDR1 is MGHRA, CDR2 YSYEKL. This CDR3 spans 15 amino acids. The sequenced CDR3 bases are TGCGCCAGCAGCCAAGCTCCAGGGAACCCATATGGC. This sequence encodes CASSQAPGNPYG. The full CDR3 protein reads CASSQAPGNPYGYTF.

Concerning this clone itself: Coverage ceases 3 residues before the CDR3 finishes, and the germline J gene fills in the end. V usage is TRBV18 and J usage is TRBJ2-3; TRBD2 matches at 15 bases. V lost 3 bases and J lost 3; bases outside the gene matches: 4. CDR3 length: 17 residues. Per the germline V gene, CDR1 is KGHSH and CDR2 is LQKENI. Partial CDR3 DNA: TGTGCCAGCTCACCCGGGGGACTAGCGGGGGGAACAGATACG. Encoded protein: CASSPGGLAGGTDT. The whole CDR3 sequence reads CASSPGGLAGGTDTQYF.

In regard to this clone: The missing CDR3 end, 3 residues past where the read stops, is filled in from the germline J gene. The chain carries TRBV11-2 and TRBJ2-3, with D possibly being TRBD1 (5 bases). The CDR3 totals 15 residues. V dropped 0 bases and J dropped 5 bases, with 12 bases sitting between them. Germline CDR1 and CDR2: SGHAT and FQNNGV. The CDR3 sequence is CASSLDPGKEDTQYF. The sequenced CDR3 bases are TGTGCCAGCAGCTTAGATCCAGGGAAGGAAGATACG.

Turning to this clone: The read comes to an end 3 residues before the CDR3 does, leaving the germline J gene to fill in the end. The rearrangement uses TRBV19 and TRBJ2-4; no clear D. Per germline, CDR1 LNHDA and CDR2 SQIVND (reference sequence). Deletions cut 4 bases from V and 0 bases from J, with 10 bases between. This CDR3 is built from 15 residues. Partial CDR3 DNA: TGTGCCAGTAGTAGGGCAGACCTAGCCAAAAACATT. Protein sequence: CASSRADLAKNI. The whole CDR3 sequence is CASSRADLAKNIQYF.

Concerning this clone: The read ends 3 residues early relative to the CDR3; the germline J gene fills the gap. V and J are TRBV7-2 and TRBJ2-7; 9 bases map to TRBD2. Unmatched junction bases numbered 2, after V lost 2 bases and J lost 3 bases. This CDR3 region has 14 residues. CDR1 is SGHTA and CDR2 is FQGNSA in the germline V gene. The CDR3 loop is CASSLLAGNYEQYF. The DNA read from the CDR3 is TGTGCCAGCAGCTTACTAGCGGGAAACTACGAG.

Remarks on this clone: The observed sequence ends 3 residues before the CDR3 terminus, with the missing tail filled in from the germline J gene. The chain links TRBV28 to TRBJ2-7; 11 bases map to TRBD2. The junction had 3 bases not matched to a gene; V was cut back by 5 bases and J by 0 bases. Per the germline V gene, CDR1 is MDHEN and CDR2 is SYDVKM. The CDR3 covers 15 residues. CDR3 DNA (partial): TGTGCCAGCAGTGAGACTAGCGGGACCTCCTACGAG. It is translated as CASSETSGTSYE. The entire CDR3 protein reads CASSETSGTSYEQYF.

Remarks on this clone: The read terminates 3 residues before the CDR3 end, so the remaining end is supplied by the germline J gene. This chain links TRBV7-2 with TRBJ2-4; no clear D gene. CDR3 length: 14 amino acids. Trimming shortened V by 3 bases and J by 8 bases, and 14 bases separated the two germline ends. Germline CDR1 reads SGHTA; CDR2 reads FQGNSA. CDR3 sequence: CASSLLHQKDIQYF. CDR3 bases read: TGTGCCAGCAGCTTGTTACATCAGAAGGACATT.

Concerning this clone itself: With the read ending 3 residues before the CDR3 end, the germline J gene is used to fill in that end. The chain employs TRBV20-1 and TRBJ2-1; 10 bases map to TRBD2. V lost 1 base and J lost 0; bases outside the gene matches: 6. The CDR3 loop spans 17 amino acids. The germline CDR1 and CDR2 sequences are DFQATT and SNEGSKA (reference sequence). The CDR3 sequence is CSARGLAGVVSYNEQFF. The sequenced CDR3 bases are TGCAGTGCTAGAGGGCTAGCGGGGGTCGTCTCCTACAATGAG.

As regards this clone: The read finishes 3 residues shy of the CDR3 end, and the germline J gene is used to complete it. The chain has TRBV2 and TRBJ1-2; D gene ambiguous. The V gene's germline CDR1 is SNHLY and CDR2 FYNNEI. There are 12 residues in the CDR3. The part of the CDR3 DNA that was read is TGTGCCAGCACCCACAGAGCCTACGAC. Residues: CASTHRAYD. The full CDR3 reads CASTHRAYDYTF.

For this clone: At one end, the junction sequence differs from germline, possibly due to a read error. The read stops 3 residues short of the end of the CDR3; the missing end is completed from the germline J gene. The genes are TRBV4-2 and TRBJ2-7; D unclear. CDR3 length: 14 residues. Germline V gene lookup returns CDR1 LGHNA and CDR2 YNFKEQ. The CDR3 region is CASSQAYQNYEQYF. The DNA read from the CDR3 is TGCGCCAGCAGCCAAGCATATCAGAACTACGAG.